The rows below give T cell receptor beta chains drawn from one sample of a study of blood T cells in healthy people across ages. MiXCR, run by TCRdb on the 5' RACE reads, gives a single entry per CDR3 protein. The table includes fewer than 950,000 distinct CDR3 sequences, 53% detected once. The specimen was blood. The receptors were sampled from a man aged 80 or over in good health. The CDR3 runs from the conserved cysteine through the conserved F or W. Each record gives: CDR3 length, J gene, V gene, clone size, CDR3 protein. Size tells how often a clone was seen (once, few, many) or the class of an expanded clone, and some rows leave it out.

length: 17; J: TRBJ2-7; V: TRBV6-1; size: NA; CDR3: CASSEWLAGVSPYEQYF
length: 14; J: NA; V: TRBV10-3; size: NA; CDR3: CAIIQDRAYYEQYF
length: 16; J: NA; V: TRBV20-1; size: NA; CDR3: CSARWGSTGTYYEQYF
length: 17; J: TRBJ1-5; V: TRBV3-1; size: once; CDR3: CASSPTVPGAPNQPQHF
length: 14; J: NA; V: TRBV18; size: NA; CDR3: CASSPLGQTAEQYF
length: 16; J: TRBJ2-1; V: TRBV7-3; size: few; CDR3: CASSSRTSGSKDEQFF
length: 17; J: TRBJ2-3; V: TRBV4-1; size: few; CDR3: CASSQLAGTGGTDTQYF
length: 12; J: TRBJ2-1; V: TRBV6-4; size: NA; CDR3: CASGNTGSEQFF
length: 15; J: TRBJ2-7; V: TRBV7-9; size: NA; CDR3: CASSSADLSSYEQYF
length: 15; J: TRBJ2-7; V: TRBV11-2; size: NA; CDR3: CASSERSGPRAEQYF
length: 15; J: TRBJ2-7; V: TRBV7-9; size: NA; CDR3: CASSHSGGSSYEQYF
length: 11; J: TRBJ1-1; V: TRBV12-3/TRBV12-4; size: few; CDR3: CASNREGEAFF
length: 15; J: TRBJ2-1; V: TRBV5-1; size: NA; CDR3: CASSLETRSYNEQFF
length: 15; J: TRBJ2-1; V: TRBV20-1; size: NA; CDR3: CSAEGAPRSYNEQFF
length: 10; J: TRBJ2-2; V: TRBV29-1; size: NA; CDR3: CRADTGELFF
length: 18; J: TRBJ2-1; V: TRBV25-1; size: NA; CDR3: CASCLPGLAGPSDNEQFF
length: 13; J: TRBJ2-5; V: TRBV24-1; size: NA; CDR3: CATSSTGEETQYF
length: 17; J: TRBJ2-7; V: TRBV24-1; size: NA; CDR3: CATSDFPSRDGPYKQYF
length: 16; J: TRBJ1-5; V: TRBV27; size: NA; CDR3: CASSRNPTGGNQPQHF
length: 18; J: TRBJ2-1; V: TRBV6-5; size: NA; CDR3: CASSSGLAGGISYNEQFF
length: 15; J: TRBJ1-4; V: TRBV6-6; size: NA; CDR3: CASSYPGGGGEKLFF
length: 14; J: TRBJ1-3; V: TRBV13; size: NA; CDR3: CASSPGPSGNTVYF
length: 16; J: TRBJ2-1; V: TRBV24-1; size: NA; CDR3: CATSPTMGLGINEQFF
length: 15; J: TRBJ2-2; V: TRBV6-1; size: few; CDR3: CASSSARENTGELFF
length: 15; J: TRBJ1-5; V: TRBV5-1; size: few; CDR3: CASSPGDRSNQPQHF
length: 14; J: TRBJ2-7; V: TRBV6-2/TRBV6-3; size: many; CDR3: CASRPRSGAYEQYF
length: 14; J: TRBJ1-5; V: TRBV7-9; size: many; CDR3: CASSFTGGNQPQHF
length: 15; J: TRBJ2-1; V: TRBV2; size: few; CDR3: CASRRSAGGRNEQFF
length: 15; J: TRBJ2-7; V: TRBV20-1; size: few; CDR3: CSARPATGSSYEQYF
length: 15; J: TRBJ2-7; V: TRBV20-1; size: many; CDR3: CSARGSDFTSYEQYF
length: 13; J: TRBJ2-7; V: TRBV29-1; size: NA; CDR3: CSVPGTGGDEQYF
length: 16; J: TRBJ2-3; V: TRBV5-1; size: NA; CDR3: CASSPNELAVIDTQYF
length: 12; J: TRBJ2-3; V: TRBV29-1; size: NA; CDR3: CSVDHGTDTQYF
length: 12; J: TRBJ2-5; V: TRBV6-4; size: few; CDR3: CASSEWRETQYF
length: 12; J: TRBJ1-2; V: TRBV5-1; size: NA; CDR3: CASSLEGGWYTF
length: 17; J: TRBJ2-3; V: TRBV9; size: NA; CDR3: CASSVRTSGRPTDTQYF
length: 13; J: TRBJ1-2; V: TRBV30; size: NA; CDR3: CAWSRQADYGYTF
length: 18; J: TRBJ2-7; V: TRBV4-1; size: NA; CDR3: CASSQGTGLAGVSYEQYF
length: 17; J: TRBJ2-5; V: TRBV10-3; size: NA; CDR3: CAISEFKGQAQRETQYF
length: 12; J: TRBJ1-1; V: TRBV20-1; size: once; CDR3: CSASSGSTEAFF
length: 15; J: TRBJ1-2; V: TRBV7-9; size: NA; CDR3: CASSPYADSSYGYTF
length: 17; J: TRBJ2-3; V: TRBV6-1; size: NA; CDR3: CASSEADGGGYGDTQYF
length: 16; J: TRBJ2-2; V: TRBV18; size: NA; CDR3: CASSPPLAGGAGELFF
length: 17; J: TRBJ2-1; V: TRBV7-9; size: few; CDR3: CASSLALAGVAYNEQFF
length: 15; J: TRBJ2-4; V: TRBV29-1; size: many; CDR3: CSVEASDRAKNIQYF
length: 13; J: TRBJ2-5; V: TRBV20-1; size: NA; CDR3: CSAIAGIQETQYF
length: 13; J: TRBJ2-5; V: TRBV2; size: NA; CDR3: CAGRGGWKETQYF
length: 15; J: TRBJ1-4; V: TRBV5-1; size: NA; CDR3: CASSLEIRENEKLFF
length: 18; J: TRBJ1-2; V: TRBV5-8; size: NA; CDR3: CASSYTGTGGLLEYGYTF
length: 15; J: TRBJ2-2; V: TRBV29-1; size: NA; CDR3: CSVPTDRVRTGELFF
length: 14; J: TRBJ2-7; V: TRBV9; size: NA; CDR3: CASSVGTAAYEQYF